The 22 T cell receptor beta chains below come from one sample, sequenced in a study of shared clonotypes between healthy human individuals. Sequencing used immunoSEQ multiplex PCR; TCRdb keeps in-frame clones, though not all of them. This sample has hundreds of thousands of clones, with roughly 77% found just once. The specimen sequenced was PBMCs. Receptor source: a woman aged 40 to 50 in good health. Some clones in this sample may be carry-over from other donors' samples.

This clone was counted once. This chain uses TRBV7-9 with TRBJ1-4; tentative D call: TRBD1 (5 bases). Per the germline V gene, CDR1 is SEHNR and CDR2 is FQNEAQ (reference sequence). V lost 4 bases to trimming and J lost 6 bases, with 15 bases between them. There are 15 residues in the CDR3. The CDR3 loop is CASSSLTAPDEKLFF. The CDR3 DNA follows: TGTGCCAGCAGCTCCTTGACAGCTCCGGATGAAAAACTGTTTTTT.

The chain employs TRBV6-5 and TRBJ1-1, with D possibly being TRBD1 (5 bases). Trimming removed 6 bases at V and 6 bases at J, with 17 bases between. Germline V gene data show CDR1 as MNHEY and CDR2 as SVGAGI. There are 14 residues in the CDR3. The CDR3 DNA follows: TGTGCCAGCAGACTTGGGGGGAGGTGGTCTGAAGCTTTCTTT. This codes for CASRLGGRWSEAFF.

The V gene is TRBV5-4, the J gene TRBJ2-3, with TRBD2 as a possible D gene (6 bases). CDR3 length equals 16 residues. The V end was cut by 0 bases, the J end by 4 bases, with 15 bases between. Per germline, CDR1 SGHNT and CDR2 YYREEE (reference sequence). The DNA for the CDR3 is TGTGCCAGCAGCTTGGGCCTAGCGTCCCAGGCAGATACGCAGTATTTT. Protein: CASSLGLASQADTQYF.

Points on this clone: One end of the junction varies from germline; a read error may be responsible. The V and J genes are TRBV18 and TRBJ1-5; D unclear. The CDR3 has 16 amino acids. Per the germline V gene, CDR1 is KGHSH and CDR2 is LQKENI. Here the CDR3 reads CASSPTTDYSNQPRHF. CDR3 coding DNA: TGTGCCAGCTCACCAACGACGGATTATAGCAATCAGCCCCGGCATTTT.

This clone was seen more than once but under ten times. The chain recombines TRBV28 with TRBJ1-4, with 7 bases fitting TRBD1. The trim removed 6 bases at V and 8 bases at J, leaving 9 bases unmatched. This CDR3 spans 14 amino acids. The germline V gene encodes CDR1 MDHEN and CDR2 SYDVKM. The CDR3 loop reads CASSPTGIREKLFF. Here the CDR3 DNA reads TGTGCCAGCAGCCCGACAGGGATTAGGGAAAAACTGTTTTTT.

The chain has TRBV21-1 and TRBJ2-7; the D call TRBD2 from the table was never checked on the DNA. TRBV21-1 is tagged as a pseudogene. The CDR3 loop spans 16 amino acids. The DNA of the CDR3 is TGTGCCAGCAGCAAATTGGGACTAGCGGGAGCGGGCGAGCAGTACTTC. Translating gives CASSKLGLAGAGEQYF.

V usage is TRBV30 and J usage is TRBJ1-4; D is possibly TRBD1 (5 bases). CDR1 is GTSNPN and CDR2 is SVGIG in the germline V gene (reference sequence). The CDR3 covers 12 residues. V shed 5 bases and J shed 3 bases, with 7 bases lying between them. CDR3 loop: CAWQGSNEKLFF. CDR3 nucleotide sequence: TGTGCCTGGCAGGGATCTAATGAAAAACTGTTTTTT.

V and J are TRBV7-9 and TRBJ1-1, with TRBD1 identical over 8 bases. The CDR3 covers 15 residues. Germline CDR1 and CDR2: SEHNR and FQNEAQ (reference sequence). V lost 5 bases, J lost 4 bases, and 9 bases stayed unmatched. CDR3 sequence (DNA): TGTGCCAGCAGCCCCGTCCCCAGGGGGCCCACTGAAGCTTTCTTT. Translated, it gives CASSPVPRGPTEAFF. Full variable domain (outside the CDR3, taken from reference TRBV7-9 and TRBJ1-1): DTGVSQNPRHKITKRGQNVTFRCDPISEHNRLYWYRQTLGQGPEFLTYFQNEAQLEKSRLLSDRFSAERPKGSFSTLEIQRTEQGDSAMYLCASSPVPRGPTEAFFGQGTRLTVV.

This clone was seen ten or more times. The chain is built from TRBV5-4 and TRBJ2-1; 8 nucleotides agree with TRBD2. The germline gives CDR1 SGHNT, CDR2 YYREEE (reference sequence). Unmatched junction bases numbered 10, after V lost 0 bases and J lost 2 bases. CDR3 length: 18 residues. Written as DNA, the CDR3 is TGTGCCAGCAGCTTGGGGGCCCGCACGGGAGGGCCCTACAATGAGCAGTTCTTC. Its protein is CASSLGARTGGPYNEQFF.

Note on this clone: Other nucleotide sequences from this sample produce the same CDR3. The chain employs TRBV28 and TRBJ2-2; the D is unclear. Trimming removed 7 bases at V and 1 base at J, with 4 bases between. Germline V CDR1 and CDR2: MDHEN, SYDVKM. This CDR3 comprises 12 residues. The CDR3 region has the DNA TGTGCCAGCATAAAGAACACCGGGGAGCTGTTTTTT. Translated: CASIKNTGELFF.

J is TRBJ1-2 and V is TRBV27; D is perhaps TRBD1 (6 bases). This CDR3 spans 17 amino acids. The germline gives CDR1 MNHEY, CDR2 SMNVEV (reference sequence). V lost 0 bases, J lost 1 base, and 15 bases lay in between. The CDR3 loop reads CASSLSGDRTYNYGYTF. As DNA, the CDR3 is TGTGCCAGCAGTTTATCGGGAGACAGGACCTATAACTATGGCTACACCTTC.

This clone came up a few times. CDR3 amino acids: CASSLEGRNQPQHF. In DNA form, the CDR3 reads TGTGCCAGCAGTTTAGAGGGGCGCAATCAGCCCCAGCATTTT. V gene TRBV28 combines with J gene TRBJ1-5; D might be TRBD1 (5 bases). CDR1 MDHEN and CDR2 SYDVKM come from the germline V gene. The CDR3 sequence is 14 residues long. V gave up 2 bases and J gave up 2 bases, with 7 bases separating them.

Concerning this clone itself: A far bigger clonotype differs at one base, so this is likely a read error. The gene calls are TRBV7-3 and TRBJ2-1; 13 positions match TRBD2. Germline CDR1 reads SGHTA; CDR2 reads FQGTGA. With 5 bases clipped from V and 6 bases from J, the junction kept 4 bases outside the gene matches. This CDR3 comprises 15 residues. In DNA, the CDR3 is TGTGCCAGCAGCCCCGGGACTAGCGGGACCAATGAGCAGTTCTTC. Residues: CASSPGTSGTNEQFF.

The V gene is TRBV28, the J gene TRBJ1-5, with D perhaps TRBD1 (6 bases). Germline V gene data show CDR1 as MDHEN and CDR2 as SYDVKM. The V end was cut by 3 bases, the J end by 4 bases, with 10 bases between. This CDR3 is 14 amino acids long. The CDR3 loop is CASSLFRGNQPQHF. In DNA form, the CDR3 reads TGTGCCAGCAGTTTGTTCAGGGGTAATCAGCCCCAGCATTTT.

V gene TRBV30 combines with J gene TRBJ1-2; D is perhaps TRBD1 (6 bases). The CDR3 extends over 16 amino acids. In germline, CDR1 is GTSNPN, CDR2 SVGIG (reference sequence). V gave up 0 bases and J gave up 3 bases, with 17 bases separating them. In DNA form, the CDR3 reads TGTGCCTGGAGTGTCTGGTTGAGGGGGGTTGACTATGGCTACACCTTC. Amino acids: CAWSVWLRGVDYGYTF.

The J gene is TRBJ2-1, the V gene TRBV7-9; D uncertain. V was pared by 5 bases and J by 7 bases, with 18 bases between. Per the germline V gene, CDR1 is SEHNR and CDR2 is FQNEAQ (reference sequence). The CDR3 loop spans 15 amino acids. The CDR3 is CASSHEIAGSNEQFF. As DNA, the CDR3 is TGTGCCAGCAGCCACGAAATCGCTGGGTCAAATGAGCAGTTCTTC.

The chain links TRBV28 to TRBJ1-2; weak D call: TRBD1 (6 bases). The V end lost 4 bases, the J end lost 3 bases, and 21 bases lay between the germline ends. In germline, CDR1 is MDHEN, CDR2 SYDVKM. This CDR3 region has 17 residues. The CDR3 reads CASSSLLGQKDYYGYTF. In DNA form, the CDR3 reads TGTGCCAGCAGTTCACTCCTTGGACAGAAAGATTACTATGGCTACACCTTC.

The genes are TRBV7-9 and TRBJ2-7, with a possible D match to TRBD1 (6 bases). The CDR3 has 15 residues. Germline V CDR1 and CDR2: SEHNR, FQNEAQ (reference sequence). V was pared by 3 bases and J by 2 bases, with 14 bases between. Here the CDR3 reads CASSFGQLNPYEQYF. CDR3 nucleotide sequence: TGTGCCAGCAGCTTTGGACAGTTAAACCCCTACGAGCAGTACTTC.

The chain recombines TRBV27 with TRBJ1-2; D perhaps matches TRBD1 (6 bases). The CDR3 has 13 residues. Per germline, CDR1 MNHEY and CDR2 SMNVEV (reference sequence). V lost 3 bases to trimming and J lost 6 bases, with 11 bases between them. CDR3 sequence: CASSLAGEHGYTF. Written as DNA, the CDR3 is TGTGCCAGCAGTTTGGCAGGGGAGCATGGCTACACCTTC.

J is TRBJ2-3 and V is TRBV9, with TRBD2 identical over 10 bases. Germline V gives CDR1 SGDLS, CDR2 YYNGEE. The CDR3 is made up of 15 amino acids. V gave up 0 bases and J gave up 10 bases; unmatched junction bases: 8. This CDR3 is CASSVELAGPTAQYF. In DNA form, the CDR3 reads TGTGCCAGCAGCGTAGAACTAGCGGGGCCTACGGCGCAGTATTTT.

J is TRBJ2-7 and V is TRBV11-2, with D possibly being TRBD1 or TRBD2 (5 bases each). There are 14 residues in the CDR3. V lost 7 bases and J 4 bases, leaving 17 bases between the germline ends. The V gene's germline CDR1 is SGHAT and CDR2 FQNNGV. Written as DNA, the CDR3 is TGTGCCAGCACCACGCCCGGGACCCAGTACGAGCAGTACTTC. This translates into CASTTPGTQYEQYF.

V gene TRBV6-5 combines with J gene TRBJ2-3; D unclear. This CDR3 comprises 15 residues. V lost 4 bases, J lost 2 bases, and 13 bases lay in between. CDR1 and CDR2 from the germline V gene are MNHEY and SVGAGI. This CDR3 reads CASSFGVPTTDTQYF. For the CDR3, the DNA is TGTGCCAGCAGTTTCGGCGTCCCTACCACAGATACGCAGTATTTT.